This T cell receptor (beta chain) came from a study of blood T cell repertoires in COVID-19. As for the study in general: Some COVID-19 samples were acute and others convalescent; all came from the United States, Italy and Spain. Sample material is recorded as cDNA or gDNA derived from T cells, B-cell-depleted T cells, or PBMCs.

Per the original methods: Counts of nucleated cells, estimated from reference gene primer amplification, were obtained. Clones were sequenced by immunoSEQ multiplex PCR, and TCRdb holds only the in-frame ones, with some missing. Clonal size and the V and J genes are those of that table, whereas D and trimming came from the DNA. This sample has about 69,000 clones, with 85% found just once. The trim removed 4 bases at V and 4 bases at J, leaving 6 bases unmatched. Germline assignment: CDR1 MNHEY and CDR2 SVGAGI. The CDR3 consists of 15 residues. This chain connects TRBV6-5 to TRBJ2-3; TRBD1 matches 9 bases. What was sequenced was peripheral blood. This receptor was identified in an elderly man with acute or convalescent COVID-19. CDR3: CASSLQGATSDTQYF. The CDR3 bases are TGTGCCAGCAGTTTACAGGGGGCTACGTCAGATACGCAGTATTTT.